Listed below are T cell receptor beta chains from one sample, sequenced in a study of shared clonotypes between healthy human individuals. Assay: immunoSEQ multiplex PCR; the TCRdb copy retains only in-frame clones and omits some. The data contain millions of clones, approximately 95% of them singletons. The specimen was naive CD4+ T cells from PBMCs. The receptors derive from a man younger than 30 in good health. Some clones in this sample may be carry-over from other donors' samples. The CDR3 runs from the conserved cysteine through the conserved F or W. The D gene is left open where the match is weak. The listing skips clone size in some rows; elsewhere it reads once, few, many or a size class.

V gene	clone size	D gene	J gene	CDR3 DNA	CDR3 protein
TRBV6-6	.	.	TRBJ2-5	TGTGCCAGCATGAAGGAGACCCAGTACTTC	CASMKETQYF
TRBV5-4	once	.	TRBJ2-7	TGTGCCAGCAGCTTCGGGGGGACACGGGAGTTTTACGAGCAGTACTTC	CASSFGGTREFYEQYF
TRBV6-1	.	.	TRBJ2-7	TGTGCCAGCAGTGAACTTGTAGGCCGGCAGTACTTC	CASSELVGRQYF
TRBV11-3	.	TRBD1	TRBJ2-2	TGTGCCAGCAGCTTAGAAGAGTGGCGAGGGGGCGAGAACACCGGGGAGCTGTTTTTT	CASSLEEWRGGENTGELFF
TRBV7-9	few	TRBD1	TRBJ1-5	TGTGCCAGCAGCCTCGGGACAGGGGCGAATCAGCCCCAGCATTTT	CASSLGTGANQPQHF
TRBV5-1	.	.	TRBJ2-1	TGCGCCAGCAGCTCCGAGCCGGGACCCAACAATGAGCAGTTCTTC	CASSSEPGPNNEQFF
TRBV7-3	.	TRBD2	TRBJ2-1	TGTGCCAGCAGCTCCCCCGGACTAGCGGGCGATGAGCAGTTCTTC	CASSSPGLAGDEQFF
TRBV4-1	.	.	TRBJ1-4	TGCGCCAGCAGCCGTATGACCGGGCTCGGTAATGAAAAACTGTTTTTT	CASSRMTGLGNEKLFF
TRBV6-1	.	.	TRBJ1-1	TGTGCCAGCAGTGAACTTGAAGGGCGAACTGAAGCTTTCTTT	CASSELEGRTEAFF
TRBV11-2	.	.	TRBJ2-3	TGTGCCAGCAGCACCCGGACAAGTAGCACAGATACGCAGTATTTT	CASSTRTSSTDTQYF
TRBV27	.	TRBD1	TRBJ1-2	TGTGCCAGCAGTTATCGACAGGGGTTAACTTCTGGCTACACCTTC	CASSYRQGLTSGYTF
TRBV18	.	.	TRBJ2-1	TGTGCCAGCTCACCACTGGTGGCGAAGGAGAATGAGCAGTTCTTC	CASSPLVAKENEQFF
TRBV10-3	.	TRBD2	TRBJ2-7	TGTGCCATCACTGGGACTAGCGGAACCTACGAGCAGTACTTC	CAITGTSGTYEQYF
TRBV27	.	TRBD2	TRBJ2-5	TGTGCCAGCAGGCCGGGACTAGCGGGAGGGTTAATGGAGACCCAGTACTTC	CASRPGLAGGLMETQYF
TRBV5-1	.	.	TRBJ2-7	TGCGCCAGCAGCTCAACGGGATCGACCTACGAGCAGTACTTC	CASSSTGSTYEQYF
TRBV25-1	.	TRBD2	TRBJ2-6	TGTGCCAGCAGTGAATCCCCGGGGGGGGCGCCTGGGGCCAACGTCCTGACTTTC	CASSESPGGAPGANVLTF
TRBV7-3	.	.	TRBJ2-1	TGTGCCAGCAGCCCCAGCGGCAGACAGTACAATGAGCAGTTCTTC	CASSPSGRQYNEQFF
TRBV4-1	.	TRBD2	TRBJ2-7	TGCGCCAGCAGCCAAGTTCAGAGCGGGGGCTACGAGCAGTACTTC	CASSQVQSGGYEQYF
TRBV5-1	.	.	TRBJ1-1	TGCGCCAGCAGCTTGAGTGGGGCAAACACTGAAGCTTTCTTT	CASSLSGANTEAFF
TRBV7-2	.	.	TRBJ2-2	TGTGCCAGCAGCGACGACTGGGCCGGGGAGCTGTTTTTT	CASSDDWAGELFF
TRBV5-1	.	.	TRBJ1-1	TGCGCCAGCAGCTTGGCCCGGCCGAACACTGAAGCTTTCTTT	CASSLARPNTEAFF
TRBV9	.	.	TRBJ1-1	TGTGCCAGCAGCGCCGGGACATCGAACACTGAAGCTTTCTTT	CASSAGTSNTEAFF
TRBV19	.	.	TRBJ2-2	TGTGCCAGTACCGAGGGGACCTTAGGAGGCGGGGAGCTGTTTTTT	CASTEGTLGGGELFF
TRBV5-5	.	TRBD2	TRBJ2-7	TGTGCCAGCAGCTTGGCGGGAGGGGTTCGAGGGCAGTACTTC	CASSLAGGVRGQYF
TRBV5-6	.	.	TRBJ2-3	TGTGCCAGCAGTAGGGCGGGGGCCACAGATACGCAGTATTTT	CASSRAGATDTQYF
TRBV7-9	.	TRBD2	TRBJ2-7	TGTGCCAGCAGCGGGACTAGCGGCTACGAGCAGTACTTC	CASSGTSGYEQYF
TRBV5-4	.	.	TRBJ1-3	TGTGCCAGCAGCTTGGACTCTGGAAACACCATATATTTT	CASSLDSGNTIYF
TRBV4-3	.	TRBD2	TRBJ2-3	TGCGCCAGCAGCCAACTAGCGGAGATCACAGATACGCAGTATTTT	CASSQLAEITDTQYF
TRBV10-1	once	TRBD2	TRBJ2-5	TGCGCCAGCAGTGAGTCGGGAGGGAGGGAGACCCAGTACTTC	CASSESGGRETQYF
TRBV19	.	.	TRBJ2-7	TGTGCCAGTAGCGCAAGCCCCGGCCCCTACGAGCAGTACTTC	CASSASPGPYEQYF
TRBV18	once	TRBD1	TRBJ2-7	TGTGCCAGCTCACCGACAGGGGGCTACGAGCAGTACTTC	CASSPTGGYEQYF
TRBV21-1	.	.	TRBJ1-3	TGTGCCAGCAGCAAAAGAGGAAAGAGGGTTTTCTCTGGAAACACCATATATTTT	CASSKRGKRVFSGNTIYF
TRBV10-3	.	.	TRBJ2-1	TGTGCCATCAGTGAGGTTTTGGGGAATGAGCAGTTCTTC	CAISEVLGNEQFF
TRBV5-4	.	TRBD2	TRBJ2-2	TGTGCCAGCAGCTTGTCGCTAGCGGGAGCCGGGGAGCTGTTTTTT	CASSLSLAGAGELFF
TRBV7-9	.	.	TRBJ2-2	TGTGCCAGCAGCTCAAGACTAAACACCGGGGAGCTGTTTTTT	CASSSRLNTGELFF
TRBV7-3	.	TRBD2	TRBJ2-3	TGTGCCAGCAGCTACGGGACTAGCGGGAGTAGGGCAGATACGCAGTATTTT	CASSYGTSGSRADTQYF
TRBV19	.	.	TRBJ2-1	TGTGCCAGTAGCCCAGGGAGCTCCTACAATGAGCAGTTCTTC	CASSPGSSYNEQFF
TRBV5-1	.	.	TRBJ2-2	TGCGCCAGCAGCCGCGAGGGGGACACCGGGGAGCTGTTTTTT	CASSREGDTGELFF
TRBV20-1	.	.	TRBJ1-2	TGCAGTGCCGAGTTTGAGGGATGCTACACCTTC	CSAEFEGCYTF
TRBV4-1	.	TRBD2	TRBJ2-3	TGCGCCAGCAGCCGGGGGAATCTAGCGGGCCTTCTTGGCACAGATACGCAGTATTTT	CASSRGNLAGLLGTDTQYF
TRBV5-5	.	.	TRBJ1-4	TGTGCCAGCAGCTTGGAGGGACTGTTTGAAAAACTGTTTTTT	CASSLEGLFEKLFF
TRBV9	.	.	TRBJ2-5	TGTGCCAGCAGCGTGCCCGGAGAGGGGGAGACCCAGTACTTC	CASSVPGEGETQYF
TRBV29-1	.	.	TRBJ1-2	TGCAGCGTTGAAGAGGGGAGGCTTTGGTACTTC	CSVEEGRLWYF
TRBV28	.	TRBD1	TRBJ2-5	TGTGCCAGCAGCAAGGCACGGGGACAGGAAGAGACCCAGTACTTC	CASSKARGQEETQYF
TRBV7-9	.	.	TRBJ2-1	TGTGCCAGCAGGGGGGGCGCCAACAATGAGCAGTTCTTC	CASRGGANNEQFF
TRBV6-6	once	.	TRBJ1-1	TGTGCCAGCAGTGAGGGACCTAGTATTTCAGCTTTCTTT	CASSEGPSISAFF
TRBV19	.	.	TRBJ1-3	TGTGCCAGTAGCAGGGATGAACGGGGCGGAAACACCATATATTTT	CASSRDERGGNTIYF
TRBV5-1	.	.	TRBJ2-2	TGCGCCAGCAGCTTGGATATGAACACCGGGGAGCTGTTTTTT	CASSLDMNTGELFF
TRBV28	.	TRBD1	TRBJ2-1	TGTGCCAGCATGGGACCGGGACAGGGGACAAATCGCCGGGTCTTC	CASMGPGQGTNRRVF
TRBV4-1	.	.	TRBJ2-3	TGCGCCAGCAGCCAATGGACCCAGTCCGTTACAGATACGCAGTATTTT	CASSQWTQSVTDTQYF
TRBV28	.	.	TRBJ1-2	TGTGCCAGCAGTTTACGTTCGACAACCGGGGGGTATGGCTACACCTTC	CASSLRSTTGGYGYTF
TRBV27	.	.	TRBJ1-1	TGTGCCATCGGGTTGGTAGGCAGGGGAGGTGACGCTGAAGCTTTCTTT	CAIGLVGRGGDAEAFF
TRBV7-2	.	.	TRBJ2-3	TGTGCCAGCAGCTTGAGGGGCGCAGATACGCAGTATTTT	CASSLRGADTQYF